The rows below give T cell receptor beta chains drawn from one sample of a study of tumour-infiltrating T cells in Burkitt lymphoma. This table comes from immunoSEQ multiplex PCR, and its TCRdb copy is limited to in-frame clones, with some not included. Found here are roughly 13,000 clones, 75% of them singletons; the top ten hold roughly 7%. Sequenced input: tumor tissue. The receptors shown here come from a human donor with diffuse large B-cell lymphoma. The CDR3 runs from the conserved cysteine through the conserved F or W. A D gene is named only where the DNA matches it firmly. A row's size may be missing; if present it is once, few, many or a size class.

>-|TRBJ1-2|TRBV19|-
CASSPGLRYGYTF
TGTGCCAGTAGCCCGGGACTTCGCTATGGCTACACCTTC
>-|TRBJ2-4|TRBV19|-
CASSSHRDFKNIQYF
TGTGCCAGTAGTTCCCACCGGGATTTTAAAAACATTCAGTACTTC
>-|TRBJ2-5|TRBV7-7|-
CASTRGGGPQETQYF
TGTGCTAGCACAAGGGGGGGAGGGCCCCAAGAGACCCAGTACTTC
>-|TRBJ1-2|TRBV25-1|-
CASSESEGSRYTF
TGTGCCAGCAGTGAATCCGAGGGCTCGCGCTACACCTTC
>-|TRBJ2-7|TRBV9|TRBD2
CASSVGTSGSYEQYF
TGTGCCAGCAGCGTAGGGACTAGCGGGAGCTACGAGCAGTACTTC
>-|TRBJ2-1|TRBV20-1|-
CSARVGTPRIF
TGCAGTGCTAGAGTGGGGACTCCCCGGATCTTC
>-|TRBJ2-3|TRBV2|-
CARRTGEISDTQYF
TGTGCCAGGAGGACTGGAGAGATATCAGATACGCAGTATTTT
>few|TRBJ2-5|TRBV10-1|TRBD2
CASSESGTSGTLYQETQYF
TGCGCCAGCAGTGAGTCTGGGACTAGCGGGACTTTGTACCAAGAGACCCAGTACTTC
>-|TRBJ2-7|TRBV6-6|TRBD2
CASSYGTSGIYEQYF
TGTGCCAGCAGTTACGGGACTAGCGGGATCTACGAGCAGTACTTC
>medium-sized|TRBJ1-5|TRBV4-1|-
CASSQGDSNQPQHF
TGCGCCAGCAGCCAGGGGGATAGCAATCAGCCCCAGCATTTT
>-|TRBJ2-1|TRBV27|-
CASSLKGAGAEQFF
TGTGCCAGCAGTTTAAAGGGGGCGGGAGCTGAGCAGTTCTTC
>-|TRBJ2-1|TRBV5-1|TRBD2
CASSRGLAGNYNEQFF
TGCGCCAGCAGCCGGGGACTAGCGGGAAATTACAATGAGCAGTTCTTC
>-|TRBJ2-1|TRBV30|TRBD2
CAWSSLGGSGRVDEQFF
TGTGCCTGGAGTTCCCTAGGGGGAAGCGGGAGAGTCGATGAGCAGTTCTTC